A selection of T cell receptor beta chains follows, all from one sample in a study of CD4 T cells in relation to SARS-CoV-2 and coronaviruses. Their antigen targets remain unknown. Sequencing used immunoSEQ multiplex PCR; TCRdb keeps in-frame clones, though not all of them. The sample shows fewer than 20,000 clones, over 60% of them seen only once. Sequencing was performed on CD4+ T cells from PBMCs, cultured in vitro. Every receptor here comes from a human donor in good health. The CDR3 runs from the conserved cysteine through the conserved F or W. The D gene is left open where the match is weak. Expanded clones are given a class, and other clones once, few, many or no size at all.

TRBJ1-6	TRBV3-1/TRBV3-2	-	-	CASSQTGTGTNSPLHF	TGTGCCAGCAGCCAGACCGGTACAGGAACCAATTCACCCCTCCACTTT
TRBJ2-2	TRBV4-1	TRBD2	few	CASSTGLLNDRSGELFF	TGCGCCAGCAGCACGGGACTACTAAACGACCGATCCGGGGAGCTGTTTTTT
TRBJ2-1	TRBV7-9	-	-	CASSVGTAADEQFF	TGTGCCAGCAGCGTGGGGACTGCGGCCGATGAGCAGTTCTTC
TRBJ2-2	TRBV15	TRBD2	few	CATSRDLGGLAGAGELFF	TGTGCCACCAGCAGAGATTTGGGGGGGCTAGCGGGAGCCGGGGAGCTGTTTTTT
TRBJ2-3	TRBV4-1	TRBD2	-	CASSQDRPSGTLTDTQYF	TGCGCCAGCAGCCAAGATCGTCCTAGCGGGACCTTAACAGATACGCAGTATTTT
TRBJ1-5	TRBV11-2	-	-	CASSLGQRETQHF	TGTGCCAGCAGCTTAGGGCAGAGGGAGACACAGCATTTT
TRBJ2-7	TRBV15	TRBD1	-	CATSRLQGNYEQYF	TGTGCCACCAGCAGGCTACAGGGGAACTACGAGCAGTACTTC
TRBJ1-2	TRBV6-5	-	-	CASSQVRGYYGYTF	TGTGCCAGCAGCCAGGTCAGGGGATACTATGGCTACACCTTC
TRBJ2-3	TRBV19	-	-	CASSISHDTDTQYF	TGTGCCAGTAGTATCTCCCATGACACAGATACGCAGTATTTT
TRBJ1-1	TRBV14	-	-	CASSVGLGTEAFF	TGTGCCAGCAGCGTGGGGTTGGGCACTGAAGCTTTCTTT
TRBJ2-2	TRBV3-1/TRBV3-2	TRBD2	-	CASSQGREWAGELFF	TGTGCCAGCAGCCAGGGGCGGGAGTGGGCCGGGGAGCTGTTTTTT
TRBJ2-2	TRBV10-1	-	-	CASRKDPNTGELFF	TGCGCCAGCAGAAAGGACCCGAACACCGGGGAGCTGTTTTTT
TRBJ2-7	TRBV10-3	TRBD2	-	CAISSSGSLHEQYF	TGTGCCATCAGTTCTAGCGGGAGTCTCCACGAGCAGTACTTC
TRBJ2-5	TRBV5-1	TRBD1	-	CASSPKTGGGETQYF	TGCGCCAGCAGCCCAAAGACAGGGGGTGGAGAGACCCAGTACTTC
TRBJ1-3	TRBV10-2	-	-	CASKGAGNTIYF	TGCGCCAGCAAGGGGGCTGGAAACACCATATATTTT
TRBJ2-1	TRBV10-1	TRBD1	once	CASSRSTGGYGNEQFF	TGCGCCAGCAGTCGATCGACAGGGGGCTATGGGAATGAGCAGTTCTTC
TRBJ2-1	TRBV18	TRBD2	-	CASSPSLAGAGSYNEQFF	TGTGCCAGCTCGCCTTCCCTAGCGGGAGCTGGGTCCTACAATGAGCAGTTCTTC
TRBJ1-3	TRBV2	-	-	CASSGGTAGNTIYF	TGTGCCAGCAGTGGTGGGACCGCCGGAAACACCATATATTTT
TRBJ2-5	TRBV5-8	TRBD1	-	CASSHPTGLGKETQYF	TGTGCCAGCAGCCACCCGACAGGGCTTGGGAAAGAGACCCAGTACTTC
TRBJ1-1	TRBV30	-	once	CAWNSQERAEAFF	TGTGCCTGGAACTCTCAGGAGAGGGCTGAAGCTTTCTTT
TRBJ2-2	TRBV6-5	-	few	CASRAQYTGELFF	TGTGCCAGCCGAGCACAGTACACCGGGGAGCTGTTTTTT
TRBJ1-4	TRBV6-5	-	-	CASEQVLGEKLFF	TGTGCCAGCGAACAGGTCCTGGGGGAAAAACTGTTTTTT
TRBJ1-5	TRBV10-3	-	-	CAISESVSNQPQHF	TGTGCCATCAGTGAGTCAGTTAGCAATCAGCCCCAGCATTTT
TRBJ2-4	TRBV7-2	TRBD2	-	CASSRGGLAGAKNIQYF	TGTGCCAGCAGTCGCGGAGGACTAGCGGGAGCCAAAAACATTCAGTACTTC
TRBJ2-3	TRBV19	-	-	CASSDRTLTGSDTQYF	TGTGCCAGTAGTGATCGAACGCTAACAGGGTCAGATACGCAGTATTTT
TRBJ2-1	TRBV4-2	-	-	CASNELKGLMNEQFF	TGTGCCAGCAATGAATTAAAAGGACTCATGAATGAGCAGTTCTTC
TRBJ2-2	TRBV2	-	-	CASSEGGPRWGTGELFF	TGTGCCAGCAGTGAAGGCGGACCCCGGTGGGGCACCGGGGAGCTGTTTTTT
TRBJ2-7	TRBV29-1	-	-	CSVVVQESSYEQYF	TGCAGCGTTGTGGTACAGGAGAGCTCCTACGAGCAGTACTTC
TRBJ2-1	TRBV18	-	-	CASSPQESSYNEQFF	TGTGCCAGCTCACCGCAAGAAAGCTCCTACAATGAGCAGTTCTTC
TRBJ2-5	TRBV5-1	-	-	CASSLNYQETQYF	TGCGCCAGCAGCTTGAACTACCAAGAGACCCAGTACTTC
TRBJ1-3	TRBV27	-	-	CASSQGAAGNTIYF	TGTGCCAGCAGTCAGGGTGCAGCTGGAAACACCATATATTTT
TRBJ1-1	TRBV6-5	TRBD1	few	CASSWAPGGSTEAFF	TGTGCCAGCAGTTGGGCCCCAGGGGGGAGCACTGAAGCTTTCTTT
TRBJ1-5	TRBV19	-	-	CASREGLSNQPQHF	TGTGCCTCCCGCGAGGGGCTGAGCAATCAGCCCCAGCATTTT
TRBJ1-3	TRBV10-1	TRBD1	-	CASSTTGDAGNTIYF	TGCGCCAGCAGTACTACAGGGGACGCTGGAAACACCATATATTTT
TRBJ1-5	TRBV30	-	-	CAWSVERVLPQHF	TGTGCCTGGAGTGTAGAGCGGGTCCTACCCCAGCATTTT
TRBJ2-7	TRBV4-1	TRBD1	-	CASSQDRGEGAEQYF	TGCGCCAGCAGCCAAGATAGGGGAGAGGGGGCAGAGCAGTACTTC
TRBJ1-5	TRBV6-5	TRBD1	-	CASSSTGIQPQHF	TGTGCCAGCAGTTCGACAGGGATTCAGCCCCAGCATTTT
TRBJ2-7	TRBV6-5	-	-	CASRGGNYEQYF	TGTGCCAGCAGGGGCGGGAACTACGAGCAGTACTTC
TRBJ1-1	TRBV10-2	-	-	CASTQPRGIGALNTEAFF	TGCGCCAGCACCCAACCAAGGGGGATAGGGGCACTGAACACTGAAGCTTTCTTT
TRBJ2-7	TRBV28	-	-	CASSFESAGSSYEQYF	TGTGCCAGCAGTTTCGAGTCGGCGGGAAGCTCCTACGAGCAGTACTTC
TRBJ2-2	TRBV12-3/TRBV12-4	-	-	CAVRREAGELFF	TGTGCCGTTAGGAGGGAGGCCGGGGAGCTGTTTTTT
TRBJ1-2	TRBV5-1	TRBD1	-	CASGGQAGYGYTF	TGCGCCAGCGGCGGACAGGCGGGCTATGGCTACACCTTC
TRBJ1-3	TRBV30	-	once	CAWSVQGLRSGNTIYF	TGTGCCTGGAGTGTGCAGGGTCTTAGGTCTGGAAACACCATATATTTT
TRBJ2-5	TRBV6-4	TRBD2	few	CASSELAGTQETQYF	TGTGCCAGCAGTGAATTAGCGGGAACCCAAGAGACCCAGTACTTC
TRBJ2-3	TRBV5-4	-	-	CASSGDLYTDTQYF	TGTGCCAGCAGCGGGGACCTGTACACAGATACGCAGTATTTT
TRBJ1-5	TRBV2	-	-	CASQYQAGEQPQHF	TGTGCCAGCCAATACCAGGCGGGGGAACAGCCCCAGCATTTT
TRBJ1-1	TRBV18	-	-	CASSPPNAITEAFF	TGTGCCAGCTCACCCCCGAATGCTATCACTGAAGCTTTCTTT
TRBJ2-3	TRBV11-2	-	-	CASSLINLYRQATDTQYF	TGTGCCAGCAGCTTGATTAATCTTTATAGACAGGCCACAGATACGCAGTATTTT
TRBJ1-5	TRBV5-6	-	-	CASSLALGAGQPQHF	TGTGCCAGCAGCTTGGCCCTGGGGGCGGGACAGCCCCAGCATTTT
TRBJ2-2	TRBV19	-	few	CASSITGLTYTGELFF	TGTGCCAGTAGTATAACGGGACTTACTTACACCGGGGAGCTGTTTTTT
TRBJ2-1	TRBV19	TRBD2	-	CASSIEGGSYNEQFF	TGTGCCAGTAGTATTGAGGGAGGGTCCTACAATGAGCAGTTCTTC
TRBJ2-3	TRBV30	TRBD2	few	CAWSPSWGVSGGTDTQYF	TGTGCCTGGAGTCCGAGTTGGGGGGTAAGCGGGGGCACAGATACGCAGTATTTT
TRBJ2-5	TRBV11-3	-	-	CASSLGAGTKETQYF	TGTGCCAGCAGCTTAGGGGCCGGGACAAAAGAGACCCAGTACTTC
TRBJ2-7	TRBV11-2	-	-	CASSLRTDIYF	TGTGCCAGCAGCTTACGGACAGATATTTACTTC
TRBJ2-1	TRBV6-6	TRBD1	-	CASSRPGQGYGEQFF	TGTGCCAGCAGTCGACCGGGACAGGGTTATGGTGAGCAGTTCTTC
TRBJ1-2	TRBV14	-	-	CASSQEATGRGINGYTF	TGTGCCAGCAGCCAAGAAGCGACCGGCAGGGGAATAAACGGCTACACCTTC
TRBJ1-2	TRBV3-1/TRBV3-2	TRBD1	-	CASSPVTGTGGQNGYTF	TGTGCCAGCAGCCCCGTGACCGGGACAGGGGGCCAGAATGGCTACACCTTC
TRBJ2-3	TRBV3-1/TRBV3-2	-	-	CASSQDHWRGPPSTDTQYF	TGTGCCAGCAGCCAAGATCATTGGAGGGGCCCGCCTAGCACAGATACGCAGTATTTT
TRBJ2-7	TRBV5-6	-	-	CASSGRREDEQYF	TGTGCCAGCAGCGGGCGACGGGAAGACGAGCAGTACTTC